This TCR beta chain was captured by sequencing in a study of early T cells in non-severe SARS-CoV-2 infection. At the level of the study: Sequencing used unsorted whole-blood bulk RNA, so chains lack pairing. General study points: VDJdb matching, biased toward anti-spike CD8 responses, missed private and CD4 specificities.

Researchers attached unique molecular identifiers to individual cDNA molecules. TCRdb re-called the 5' RACE reads with MiXCR, one entry per CDR3 protein. The sample shows some 22,000 distinct CDR3 sequences, about 4% of them seen only once. In its sample, this clonotype is medium-sized. Its antigen remains unidentified. There are 15 residues in the CDR3. V was cut by 2 bases and J by 4 bases, with 13 bases left in between. Sequencing used whole blood. The receptor comes from an adult who was a healthcare worker with PCR-confirmed SARS-CoV-2 infection or an uninfected control (not recorded which). The gene calls are TRBV5-7 and TRBJ2-1; D remains unclear. TRBV5-7 is treated as an ORF (open reading frame) with a function not yet certain. The CDR3 is CASSFGRLFYNEQFF. CDR3 DNA sequence: TGTGCCAGCAGCTTCGGCCGTCTTTTTTACAATGAGCAGTTCTTC.